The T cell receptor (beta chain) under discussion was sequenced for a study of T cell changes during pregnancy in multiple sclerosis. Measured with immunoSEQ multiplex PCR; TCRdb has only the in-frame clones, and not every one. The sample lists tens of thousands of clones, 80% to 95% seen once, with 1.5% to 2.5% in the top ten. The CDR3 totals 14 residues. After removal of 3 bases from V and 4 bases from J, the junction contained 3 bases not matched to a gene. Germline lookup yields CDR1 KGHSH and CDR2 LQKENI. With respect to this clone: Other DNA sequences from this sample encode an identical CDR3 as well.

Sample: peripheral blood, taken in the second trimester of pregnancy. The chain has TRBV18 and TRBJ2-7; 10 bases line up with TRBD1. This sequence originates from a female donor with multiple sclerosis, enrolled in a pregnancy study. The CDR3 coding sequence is TGTGCCAGCTCACCCGGGACAGGGGCATACGAGCAGTACTTC. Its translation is CASSPGTGAYEQYF.